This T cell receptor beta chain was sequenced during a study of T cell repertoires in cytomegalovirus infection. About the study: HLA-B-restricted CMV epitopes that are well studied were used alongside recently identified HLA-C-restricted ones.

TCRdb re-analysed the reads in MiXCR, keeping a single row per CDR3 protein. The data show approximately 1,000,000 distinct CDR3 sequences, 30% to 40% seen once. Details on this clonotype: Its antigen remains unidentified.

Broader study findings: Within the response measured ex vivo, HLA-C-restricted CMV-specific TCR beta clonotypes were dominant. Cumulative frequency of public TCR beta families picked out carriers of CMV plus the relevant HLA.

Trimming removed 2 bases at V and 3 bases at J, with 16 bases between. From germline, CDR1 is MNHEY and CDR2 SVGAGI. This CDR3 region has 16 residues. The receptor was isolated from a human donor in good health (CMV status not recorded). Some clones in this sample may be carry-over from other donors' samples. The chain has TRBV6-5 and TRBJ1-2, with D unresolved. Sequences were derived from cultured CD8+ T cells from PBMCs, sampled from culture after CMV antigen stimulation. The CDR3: CASSYPTPLGDYGYTF. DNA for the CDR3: TGTGCCAGCAGTTACCCGACACCTCTTGGGGACTATGGCTACACCTTC.